This entry lists 12 T cell receptor beta chains sequenced from one sample in a study of Tregs in tolerant kidney transplant recipients. Assay: immunoSEQ multiplex PCR; the TCRdb copy retains only in-frame clones and omits some. The sample lists some 240,000 clones, 65% to 85% seen once, with about 0.64% in the top ten. Material: CD4+ T cells from blood. The receptors come from a human donor in good health.

The gene calls are TRBV6-5 and TRBJ2-1; tentative D call: TRBD1 (6 bases). V lost 2 bases, J lost 10 bases, and 15 bases lay in between. This CDR3 spans 14 amino acids. Germline CDR1 is MNHEY and CDR2 is SVGAGI. The CDR3 protein is CASSYTLGQIEQFF. The CDR3 DNA is TGTGCCAGCAGTTACACGCTCGGACAGATAGAGCAGTTCTTC.

DNA for the CDR3: TGTGCCAGCAGCTTAACGGAAGGGCTCGGGCAGTACTTC. Its protein is CASSLTEGLGQYF. V gene TRBV7-3 combines with J gene TRBJ2-7; D uncertain. The CDR3 loop spans 13 amino acids. V shed 0 bases and J shed 9 bases, with 12 bases lying between them. CDR1 is SGHTA and CDR2 is FQGTGA in the germline V gene.

The rearrangement links TRBV7-9 to TRBJ1-4, with D unresolved. Trimming took 6 bases from V and 4 from J, leaving 9 bases between them. The CDR3 is made up of 13 amino acids. Germline V CDR1 and CDR2: SEHNR, FQNEAQ (reference sequence). The CDR3 here is CASSGPINEKLFF. DNA of the CDR3: TGTGCCAGCAGTGGGCCCATTAATGAAAAACTGTTTTTT.

There are a few counts of this clone. The chain has TRBV10-3 and TRBJ2-7; no firm D call. Trimming pared 6 bases from V and 0 bases from J, leaving 18 bases between. The CDR3 contains 16 residues. Germline CDR1 is ENHRY and CDR2 is SYGVKD. CDR3 bases: TGTGCCATCAGCGAGGCTGATAGGGCCCTCTCCTACGAGCAGTACTTC. It encodes CAISEADRALSYEQYF.

This chain connects TRBV7-8 to TRBJ1-5; no clear D gene. This CDR3 region has 15 residues. The germline CDR1 and CDR2 sequences are SGHVS and FQNEAQ. V was trimmed by 1 base and J by 7 bases, leaving 14 bases between them. The CDR3 region has the DNA TGTGCCAGCAGCTTAGGGGTCAACCCGAACCAGCCCCAGCATTTT. Its translation is CASSLGVNPNQPQHF.

The CDR3, as DNA: TGTGCCAGCAGTGCCTCCCAGGGACTTCCTACGCAGTATTTT. This codes for CASSASQGLPTQYF. The chain joins TRBV27 to TRBJ2-3, with D possibly being TRBD2 (6 bases). The CDR3 runs to 14 residues. Germline CDR1 reads MNHEY; CDR2 reads SMNVEV (reference sequence). Trimming stripped 5 bases from V and 8 bases from J, with 17 bases between.

The rearrangement links TRBV7-8 to TRBJ2-3, with a possible D match to TRBD1 (6 bases). The CDR3 has 16 amino acids. Germline CDR1 is SGHVS and CDR2 is FQNEAQ. The germline V and J ends were trimmed by 4 bases and 3 bases, with 17 bases remaining between them. This CDR3 is CASSSATGRRTDTQYF. The CDR3 DNA reads as TGTGCCAGCAGCTCAGCCACAGGGAGAAGAACAGATACGCAGTATTTT.

V gene TRBV11-2 combines with J gene TRBJ2-5; D unclear. The CDR3 has 16 residues. From germline, CDR1 is SGHAT and CDR2 FQNNGV. V lost 1 base and J 0 bases, leaving 12 bases between the germline ends. The DNA for the CDR3 is TGTGCCAGCAGCTTAGCGACAACCCCGTACCAAGAGACCCAGTACTTC. It is translated as CASSLATTPYQETQYF. The complete variable domain, with remaining parts taken from reference TRBV11-2 and TRBJ2-5, reads EAGVAQSPRYKIIEKRQSVAFWCNPISGHATLYWYQQILGQGPKLLIQFQNNGVVDDSQLPKDRFSAERLKGVDSTLKIQPAKLEDSAVYLCASSLATTPYQETQYFGPGTRLLVL.

The chain joins TRBV5-1 to TRBJ2-7; D possibly uses TRBD1 or TRBD2 (5 bases each). The CDR3 spans 15 residues. Germline V gene data show CDR1 as SGHRS and CDR2 as YFSETQ. V lost 1 base to trimming and J lost 0 bases, with 11 bases between them. In DNA, the CDR3 is TGCGCCAGCAGCTTGTCCGGGACCCCCTCCTACGAGCAGTACTTC. Translated, it gives CASSLSGTPSYEQYF.

The chain employs TRBV2 and TRBJ1-5; D possibly corresponds to TRBD1 (6 bases). Trimming shortened V by 1 base and J by 0 bases, and 10 bases separated the two germline ends. Germline-derived CDR1 and CDR2 are SNHLY and FYNNEI. The CDR3 has 16 amino acids. CDR3 protein: CASSEVTGISNQPQHF. In DNA form, the CDR3 reads TGTGCCAGCAGTGAAGTTACAGGGATTAGCAATCAGCCCCAGCATTTT.

The chain links TRBV5-1 to TRBJ2-2; 10 bases map to TRBD2. Looked up from germline, CDR1 is SGHRS and CDR2 is YFSETQ. With V trimmed by 0 bases and J by 4 bases, 6 bases remained unmatched. This CDR3 region has 17 residues. The CDR3 loop is CASSLVSSGGLTGELFF. The CDR3 DNA sequence: TGCGCCAGCAGCTTGGTCTCTAGCGGGGGACTCACCGGGGAGCTGTTTTTT.

The chain uses TRBV5-1 and TRBJ2-3; D is perhaps TRBD1 or TRBD2 (5 bases each). The germline V gene has CDR1 SGHRS and CDR2 YFSETQ. This CDR3 has 15 amino acids. Between the trimmed V and J ends, which lost 5 bases and 5 bases, there was a span of 18 bases. CDR3 DNA sequence: TGCGCCAGCAGGTCCACCGGGGCAGGCCAAGATACGCAGTATTTT. Translation gives CASRSTGAGQDTQYF.